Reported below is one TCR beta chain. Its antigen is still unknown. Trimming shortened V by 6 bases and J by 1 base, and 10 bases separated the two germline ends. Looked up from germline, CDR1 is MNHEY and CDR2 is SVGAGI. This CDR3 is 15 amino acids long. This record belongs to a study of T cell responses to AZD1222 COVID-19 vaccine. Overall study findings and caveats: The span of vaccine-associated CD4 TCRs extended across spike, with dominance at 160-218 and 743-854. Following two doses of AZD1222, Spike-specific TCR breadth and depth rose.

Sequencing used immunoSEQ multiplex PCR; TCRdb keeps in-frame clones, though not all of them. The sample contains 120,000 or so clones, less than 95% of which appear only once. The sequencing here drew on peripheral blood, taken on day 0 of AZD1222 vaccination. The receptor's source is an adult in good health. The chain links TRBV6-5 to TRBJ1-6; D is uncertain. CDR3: CASRGTFSYNSPLHF. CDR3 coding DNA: TGTGCCAGCAGGGGCACGTTTTCCTATAATTCACCCCTCCACTTT.